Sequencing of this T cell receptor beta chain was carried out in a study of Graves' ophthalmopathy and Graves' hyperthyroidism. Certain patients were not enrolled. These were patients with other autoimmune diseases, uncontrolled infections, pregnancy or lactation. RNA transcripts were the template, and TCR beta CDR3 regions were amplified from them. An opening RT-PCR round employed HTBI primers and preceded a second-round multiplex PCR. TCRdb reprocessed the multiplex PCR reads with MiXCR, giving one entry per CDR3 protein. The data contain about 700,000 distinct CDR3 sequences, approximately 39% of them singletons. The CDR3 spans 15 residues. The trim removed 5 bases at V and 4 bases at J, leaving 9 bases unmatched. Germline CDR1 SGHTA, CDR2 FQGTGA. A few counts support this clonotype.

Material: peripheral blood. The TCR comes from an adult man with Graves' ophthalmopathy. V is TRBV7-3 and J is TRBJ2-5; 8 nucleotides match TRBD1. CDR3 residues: CASSQMTGERETQYF. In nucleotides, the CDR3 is TGTGCCAGCAGCCAAATGACAGGGGAACGAGAGACCCAGTACTTC.